What follows are 24 T cell receptor beta chains derived from one specimen sequenced in a study of somatic mutations in cytotoxic T cells in rheumatoid arthritis. Data came from immunoSEQ multiplex PCR; TCRdb stores just in-frame clones and leaves some out. The sample gives approximately 13,000 clones, 74% of which show up once; 8% to 10% is in the top ten. Sequencing was done on a sample of CD8+ T cells sorted from blood. The receptors were gathered from a man aged 65 to 85 in good health.

The chain couples TRBV5-8 to TRBJ2-5; either TRBD1 or TRBD2 may fit D (5 bases each). This CDR3 has 15 residues. Trimming cost V 0 bases and J 4 bases, with 13 bases left between them. Germline values: CDR1 SGHTS, CDR2 YDEGEE. CDR3 sequence: CASSLEARDAETQYF. The CDR3, as DNA: TGTGCCAGCAGCTTGGAGGCCAGGGACGCAGAGACCCAGTACTTC.

About this clone itself: One end of the junction varies from germline; a read error may be responsible. The V call is TRBV10-3, the J call TRBJ2-7, with D uncertain. Germline V gives CDR1 ENHRY, CDR2 SYGVKD. The CDR3 is 12 residues long. The CDR3 region has the DNA TGTGCCATCAGTGAGTCAGATGATAGCCTACACTTC. Protein: CAISESDDSLHF.

This clone was seen only a few times. The gene calls are TRBV19 and TRBJ2-7; TRBD1 matches 12 bases. V lost 7 bases and J lost 6; bases outside the gene matches: 4. CDR1 and CDR2 from the germline V gene are LNHDA and SQIVND (reference sequence). This CDR3 comprises 13 residues. The CDR3 nucleotides read TGTGCCAGTAAGGGACAGGGGGCTGGCGAGCAGTACTTC. Protein: CASKGQGAGEQYF.

The chain has TRBV5-1 and TRBJ2-5; TRBD1 aligns across 9 bases. Germline V lookup: CDR1 SGHRS, CDR2 YFSETQ. V lost 7 bases, J lost 5 bases, and 12 bases stayed unmatched. CDR3 length: 15 residues. The CDR3 loop reads CASHLGQGFEETQYF. As DNA, the CDR3 is TGCGCCAGCCACCTTGGACAGGGGTTTGAGGAGACCCAGTACTTC.

On this clone: At one end the junction does not follow the germline gene, possibly because of a read error. The gene calls are TRBV30 and TRBJ1-2; D is unclear. Germline V gives CDR1 GTSNPN, CDR2 SVGIG (reference sequence). The CDR3 has 11 residues. This CDR3 reads CAWSTYGERDF. In nucleotides, the CDR3 is TGTGCCTGGAGTACTTACGGCGAAAGGGACTTC.

The chain carries TRBV5-6 and TRBJ2-3; 7 bases agree with TRBD1. J was trimmed by 0 bases and V by 7 bases; bases with no gene match: 8. Germline-derived CDR1 and CDR2 are SGHDT and YYEEEE. There are 15 residues in the CDR3. CDR3: CASATGTTSTDTQYF. The CDR3 DNA sequence: TGTGCCAGCGCGACAGGGACAACTAGCACAGATACGCAGTATTTT.

The chain carries TRBV11-2 and TRBJ2-2; D gene ambiguous. The CDR3 extends over 14 amino acids. Trimming removed 3 bases at V and 2 bases at J, with 7 bases between. Germline V gene sequence: CDR1 SGHAT, CDR2 FQNNGV. The CDR3: CASSLETNTGELFF. The CDR3 bases are TGTGCCAGCAGCTTGGAGACAAACACCGGGGAGCTGTTTTTT.

The chain couples TRBV30 to TRBJ2-7; D might be TRBD2 (5 bases). Trimming pared 1 base from V and 12 bases from J, leaving 13 bases between. This CDR3 is 11 amino acids long. CDR1 GTSNPN and CDR2 SVGIG come from the germline V gene (reference sequence). The CDR3 DNA is TGTGCCTGGAGTGAGGCGGGCACGGTGTACTTC. This gives the protein CAWSEAGTVYF.

The V call is TRBV19, the J call TRBJ1-4; 9 positions match TRBD1. This CDR3 contains 14 residues. Germline V lookup: CDR1 LNHDA, CDR2 SQIVND (reference sequence). The J segment lost 7 bases and the V segment lost 7 bases, leaving 7 bases of the junction unmatched. For the CDR3, the DNA is TGTGCCAGTACCTCCGGGACAGGGTTTGAAAAACTGTTTTTT. Translated: CASTSGTGFEKLFF. Looking up the rest from reference TRBV19 and TRBJ1-4 gives the full variable domain: DGGITQSPKYLFRKEGQNVTLSCEQNLNHDAMYWYRQDPGQGLRLIYYSQIVNDFQKGDIAEGYSVSREKKESFPLTVTSAQKNPTAFYLCASTSGTGFEKLFFGSGTQLSVL.

The chain employs TRBV6-4 and TRBJ2-6; D unclear. The CDR3 has 16 amino acids. The germline V gene encodes CDR1 MRHNA and CDR2 SNTAGT. V was pared by 0 bases and J by 0 bases, with 6 bases between. CDR3 DNA sequence: TGTGCCAGCAGTGACTCGCGGAGCTCTGGGGCCAACGTCCTGACTTTC. Translation gives CASSDSRSSGANVLTF.

This chain connects TRBV6-1 to TRBJ2-7, with TRBD2 identical over 15 bases. The germline V gene encodes CDR1 MNHNS and CDR2 SASEGT. The V and J ends lost 8 bases and 5 bases, in that order; junction bases with no gene match: 4. CDR3 length: 14 residues. This CDR3 is CASQGLAGGDEQYF. CDR3 sequence (DNA): TGTGCCAGCCAGGGACTAGCGGGAGGCGACGAGCAGTACTTC.

This chain uses TRBV5-6 with TRBJ2-7; a weak D match, TRBD2 (5 bases). V lost 0 bases and J lost 0, with 7 bases in between. Germline V gene data show CDR1 as SGHDT and CDR2 as YYEEEE. This CDR3 is built from 14 residues. DNA of the CDR3: TGTGCCAGCAGCTTGGGTGGGAGCTCCTACGAGCAGTACTTC. Protein sequence: CASSLGGSSYEQYF.

The chain employs TRBV25-1 and TRBJ2-7; D gene unclear. Per germline, CDR1 MGHDK and CDR2 SYGVNS. The CDR3 runs to 10 residues. Trimming removed 8 bases at V and 2 bases at J, with 4 bases between. CDR3 nucleotide sequence: TGTGCCAGCCCCCCCTACGAGCAGTACTTC. Translation gives CASPPYEQYF.

The chain links TRBV6-4 to TRBJ2-6; D not certain. This CDR3 spans 16 amino acids. The germline V gene encodes CDR1 MRHNA and CDR2 SNTAGT. Deletions cut 4 bases from V and 0 bases from J, with 10 bases between. CDR3 sequence: CASSAGSISGANVLTF. CDR3 DNA sequence: TGTGCCAGCAGTGCCGGGTCTATCTCTGGGGCCAACGTCCTGACTTTC.

This chain connects TRBV13 to TRBJ2-7, with D tentatively TRBD1 (6 bases). The CDR3 totals 15 residues. V shed 4 bases and J shed 0 bases, with 13 bases lying between them. CDR1 and CDR2 (germline): PRHDT, FYEKMQ (reference sequence). The DNA for the CDR3 is TGTGCCAGCAGCTCCGGACAGAGGAGCTCCTACGAGCAGTACTTC. Translating it yields CASSSGQRSSYEQYF.

This sequence joins TRBV5-8 and TRBJ1-1, with 8 positions matching TRBD1. The CDR3 is 14 amino acids. CDR1 SGHTS and CDR2 YDEGEE come from the germline V gene. V gave up 0 bases and J gave up 5 bases; unmatched junction bases: 3. CDR3 coding DNA: TGTGCCAGCAGCTTGGGACAGGGGAGGACTGAAGCTTTCTTT. It codes for CASSLGQGRTEAFF.

V gene TRBV9 combines with J gene TRBJ2-1; D might be TRBD1 (6 bases). Trimming removed 3 bases at V and 5 bases at J, with 12 bases between. Germline CDR1 reads SGDLS; CDR2 reads YYNGEE. The CDR3 spans 14 residues. The CDR3 protein is CASSASGVHNEQFF. CDR3 bases: TGTGCCAGCAGCGCCTCAGGGGTCCACAATGAGCAGTTCTTC.

The V call is TRBV19, the J call TRBJ1-5; D perhaps matches TRBD1 (5 bases). This CDR3 is built from 14 residues. Trimming took off 7 bases at V and 5 bases at J, with 15 bases between the two ends. CDR1 and CDR2 (germline): LNHDA, SQIVND (reference sequence). Here the CDR3 reads CASNSAGIYQPQHF. The CDR3 DNA reads TGTGCCAGTAACTCCGCAGGGATCTATCAGCCCCAGCATTTT.

V and J are TRBV19 and TRBJ1-1; D remains unclear. Germline V lookup: CDR1 LNHDA, CDR2 SQIVND (reference sequence). This CDR3 region has 15 residues. V lost 1 base to trimming and J lost 1 base, with 10 bases between them. The CDR3 DNA follows: TGTGCCAGTAGTATAGCGGGGAGGGCGAACACTGAAGCTTTCTTT. Translation gives CASSIAGRANTEAFF.

This chain uses TRBV5-6 with TRBJ2-3, with 12 nucleotides matching TRBD2. CDR3 length: 15 amino acids. The V gene's germline CDR1 is SGHDT and CDR2 YYEEEE. The V segment lost 6 bases and the J segment 4 bases; nucleotides outside the gene matches: 6. The CDR3 DNA is TGTGCCAGCACCCCACGACTAGCGGGAGCAGATACGCAGTATTTT. Its protein is CASTPRLAGADTQYF.

The V and J genes are TRBV27 and TRBJ2-2; D is perhaps TRBD2 (6 bases). This CDR3 spans 17 amino acids. V lost 4 bases and J lost 6, with 21 bases in between. Per the germline V gene, CDR1 is MNHEY and CDR2 is SMNVEV (reference sequence). DNA of the CDR3: TGTGCCAGCAGTTATACACCGGGACTGGGGGTAGCCGGGGAGCTGTTTTTT. It specifies CASSYTPGLGVAGELFF.

The chain combines TRBV6-1 with TRBJ2-1; 12 nucleotides line up with TRBD2. After removal of 6 bases from V and 8 bases from J, the junction contained 8 bases not matched to a gene. This CDR3 region has 15 residues. CDR1 is MNHNS, CDR2 SASEGT, per germline. The CDR3: CASSRLAGGPDEQFF. DNA of the CDR3: TGTGCCAGCAGCCGCCTAGCGGGAGGGCCGGATGAGCAGTTCTTC.

This rearrangement joins TRBV2 to TRBJ2-7; 7 nucleotides agree with TRBD1. V lost 2 bases, J lost 0 bases, and 1 base stayed unmatched. Germline V gives CDR1 SNHLY, CDR2 FYNNEI. This CDR3 has 14 residues. The CDR3 sequence: CASSEQGVSYEQYF. In DNA form, the CDR3 reads TGTGCCAGCAGTGAACAGGGGGTCTCCTACGAGCAGTACTTC.

The chain links TRBV5-4 to TRBJ2-2; 10 bases agree with TRBD1. Germline V gives CDR1 SGHNT, CDR2 YYREEE (reference sequence). V shed 7 bases, J shed 6 bases, and the junction held 3 bases outside the gene matches. The CDR3 length is 13 residues. CDR3: CASGQGGSGELFF. In DNA, the CDR3 is TGTGCCAGCGGACAGGGGGGGTCCGGGGAGCTGTTTTTT.